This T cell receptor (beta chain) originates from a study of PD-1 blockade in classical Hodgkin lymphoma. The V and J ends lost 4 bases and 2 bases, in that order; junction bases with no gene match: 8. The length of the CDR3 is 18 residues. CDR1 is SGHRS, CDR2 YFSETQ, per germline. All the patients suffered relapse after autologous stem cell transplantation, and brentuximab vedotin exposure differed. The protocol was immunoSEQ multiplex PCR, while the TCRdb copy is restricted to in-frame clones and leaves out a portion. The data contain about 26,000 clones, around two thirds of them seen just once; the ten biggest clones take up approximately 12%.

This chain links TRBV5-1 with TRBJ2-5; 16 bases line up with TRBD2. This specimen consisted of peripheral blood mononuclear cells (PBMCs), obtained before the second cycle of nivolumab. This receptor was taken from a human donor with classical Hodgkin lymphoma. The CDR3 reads CASSLGTSGGARQETQYF. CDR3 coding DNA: TGCGCCAGCAGCCTCGGGACTAGCGGGGGGGCCCGTCAAGAGACCCAGTACTTC.